This T cell receptor (beta chain) was recovered during a study of blood T cell repertoires in COVID-19. Across the study: Sites across the United States, Italy and Spain contributed samples from acute and convalescent COVID-19. PBMCs, B-cell-depleted T cells, or T cells provided the cDNA or gDNA that made up the material.

Residents of approximately 25 US areas, aged roughly 18 to 89 years, made up the participants. Per the original data handling: Amplification of reference gene primers was used by the study to estimate nucleated cell counts. Libraries were prepared by immunoSEQ multiplex PCR; TCRdb keeps only in-frame clonotypes and omits some of them. D and trimming come from the DNA, and the V and J calls and clone size come from that table. Of nearly 400,000 clones listed, around 92% were seen once; the top ten hold 1.7%. This clone showed up just once. This clonotype was sampled from a woman between 25 and 40 years old who had recovered from COVID-19. Sample: PBMCs or T cells enriched from blood (not recorded which).

The CDR3 sequence is CATSRDRDRIMNTEAFF. The CDR3 DNA sequence: TGTGCCACCAGCAGAGATAGGGACAGGATCATGAACACTGAAGCTTTCTTT. The J gene is TRBJ1-1, the V gene TRBV15, with 8 positions matching TRBD1. Germline lookup yields CDR1 LNHNV and CDR2 YYDKDF (reference sequence). The CDR3 runs 17 residues. Unmatched junction bases numbered 6, after V lost 0 bases and J lost 0 bases.